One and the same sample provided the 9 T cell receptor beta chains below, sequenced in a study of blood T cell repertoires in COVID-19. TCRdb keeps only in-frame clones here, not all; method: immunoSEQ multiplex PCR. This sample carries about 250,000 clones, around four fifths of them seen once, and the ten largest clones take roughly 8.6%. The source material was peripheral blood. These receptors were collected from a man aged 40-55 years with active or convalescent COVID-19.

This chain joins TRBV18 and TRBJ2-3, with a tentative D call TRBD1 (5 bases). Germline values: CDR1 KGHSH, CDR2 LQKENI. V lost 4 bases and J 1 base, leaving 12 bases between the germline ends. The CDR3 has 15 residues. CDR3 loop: CASSHDRQRTDTQYF. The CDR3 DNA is TGTGCCAGCTCACACGACAGACAACGCACAGATACGCAGTATTTT.

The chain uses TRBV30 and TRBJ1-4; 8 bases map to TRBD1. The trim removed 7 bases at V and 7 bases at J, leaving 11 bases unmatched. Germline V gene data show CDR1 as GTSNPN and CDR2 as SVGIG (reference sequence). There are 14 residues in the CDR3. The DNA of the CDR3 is TGTGCCTCCCGAGGGGGGACAGGCCTTGAAAAACTGTTTTTT. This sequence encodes CASRGGTGLEKLFF.

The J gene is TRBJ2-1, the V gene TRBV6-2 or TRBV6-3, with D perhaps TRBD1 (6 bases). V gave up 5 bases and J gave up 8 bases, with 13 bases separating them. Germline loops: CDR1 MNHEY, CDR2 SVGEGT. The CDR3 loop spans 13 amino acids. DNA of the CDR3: TGTGCCAGCAGTGGAACAGGGTTGGATGAGCAGTTCTTC. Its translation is CASSGTGLDEQFF.

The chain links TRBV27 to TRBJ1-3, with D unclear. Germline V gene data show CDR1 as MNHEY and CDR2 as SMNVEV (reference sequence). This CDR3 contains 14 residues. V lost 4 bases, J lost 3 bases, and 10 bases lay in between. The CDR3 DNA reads TGTGCCAGCAGTTCAAAACCAGGTGGAAACACCATATATTTT. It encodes CASSSKPGGNTIYF.

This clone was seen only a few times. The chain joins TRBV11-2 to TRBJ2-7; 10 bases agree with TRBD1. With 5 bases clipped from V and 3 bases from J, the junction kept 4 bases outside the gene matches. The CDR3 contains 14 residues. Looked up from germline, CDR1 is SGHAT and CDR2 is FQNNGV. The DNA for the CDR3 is TGTGCCAGCAGCGCGGGACAGGGGATCTACGAGCAGTACTTC. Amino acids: CASSAGQGIYEQYF.

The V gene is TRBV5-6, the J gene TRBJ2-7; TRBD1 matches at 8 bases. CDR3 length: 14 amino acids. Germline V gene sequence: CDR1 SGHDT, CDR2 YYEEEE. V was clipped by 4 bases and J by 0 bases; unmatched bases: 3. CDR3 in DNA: TGTGCCAGCAGCCGACAGGGGACCTCCTACGAGCAGTACTTC. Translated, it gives CASSRQGTSYEQYF.

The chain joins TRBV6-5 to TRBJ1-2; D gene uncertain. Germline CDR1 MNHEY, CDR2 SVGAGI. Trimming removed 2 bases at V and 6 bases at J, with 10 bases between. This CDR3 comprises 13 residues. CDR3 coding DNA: TGTGCCAGCAGTTACGTAGCATCAGATGGCTACACCTTC. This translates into CASSYVASDGYTF.

The CDR3 sequence is CASWGGSTNEKLFF. CDR3 sequence (DNA): TGTGCCAGCTGGGGGGGTTCAACTAATGAAAAACTGTTTTTT. V gene TRBV28 combines with J gene TRBJ1-4; TRBD1 might be the D (5 bases). The CDR3 has 14 amino acids. The germline gives CDR1 MDHEN, CDR2 SYDVKM. Trimming removed 8 bases from V and 0 bases from J, with 10 bases in between.

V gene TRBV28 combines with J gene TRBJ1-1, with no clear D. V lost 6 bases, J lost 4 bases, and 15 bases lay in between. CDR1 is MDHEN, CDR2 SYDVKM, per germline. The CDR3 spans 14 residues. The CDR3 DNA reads TGTGCCAGCAGGGCCCCACTGAGGAGCACTGAAGCTTTCTTT. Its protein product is CASRAPLRSTEAFF.